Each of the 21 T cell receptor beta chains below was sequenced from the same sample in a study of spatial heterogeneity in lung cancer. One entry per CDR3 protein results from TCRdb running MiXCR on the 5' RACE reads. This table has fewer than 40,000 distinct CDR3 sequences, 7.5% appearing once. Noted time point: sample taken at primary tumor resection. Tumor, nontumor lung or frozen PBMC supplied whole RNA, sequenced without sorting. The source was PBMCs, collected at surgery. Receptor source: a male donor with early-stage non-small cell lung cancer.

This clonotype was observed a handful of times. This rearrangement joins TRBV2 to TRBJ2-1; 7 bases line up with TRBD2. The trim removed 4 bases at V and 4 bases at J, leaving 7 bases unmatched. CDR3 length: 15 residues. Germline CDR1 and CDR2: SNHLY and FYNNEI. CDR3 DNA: TGTGCCAGCAGTGCCCAGGGACTAACTTACAATGAGCAGTTCTTC. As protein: CASSAQGLTYNEQFF.

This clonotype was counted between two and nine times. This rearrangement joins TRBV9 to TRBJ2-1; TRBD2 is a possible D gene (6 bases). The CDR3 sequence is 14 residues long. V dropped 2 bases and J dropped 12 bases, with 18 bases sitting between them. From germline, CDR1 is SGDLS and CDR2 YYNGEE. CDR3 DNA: TGTGCCAGCAGCGTCCGGGAGCAAGCCCTTGTGCAGTTCTTC. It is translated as CASSVREQALVQFF.

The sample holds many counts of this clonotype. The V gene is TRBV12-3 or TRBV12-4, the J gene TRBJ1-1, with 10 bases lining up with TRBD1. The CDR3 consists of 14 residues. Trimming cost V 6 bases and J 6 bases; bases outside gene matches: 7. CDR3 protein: CASSQTGGVAEAFF. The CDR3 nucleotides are TGTGCCAGCAGCCAGACAGGGGGCGTTGCTGAAGCTTTCTTT.

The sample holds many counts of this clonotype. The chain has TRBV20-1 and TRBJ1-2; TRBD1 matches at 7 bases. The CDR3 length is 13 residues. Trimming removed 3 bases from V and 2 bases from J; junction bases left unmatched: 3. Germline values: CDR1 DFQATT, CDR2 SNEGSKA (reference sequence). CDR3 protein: CSARGTANYGYTF. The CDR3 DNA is TGCAGTGCTAGGGGGACAGCGAACTATGGCTACACCTTC.

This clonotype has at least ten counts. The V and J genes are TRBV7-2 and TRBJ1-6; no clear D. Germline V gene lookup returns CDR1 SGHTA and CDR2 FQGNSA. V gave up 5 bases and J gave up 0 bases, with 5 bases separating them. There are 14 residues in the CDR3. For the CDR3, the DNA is TGTGCCAGCAGCCCTCCCTCCTATAATTCACCCCTCCACTTT. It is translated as CASSPPSYNSPLHF.

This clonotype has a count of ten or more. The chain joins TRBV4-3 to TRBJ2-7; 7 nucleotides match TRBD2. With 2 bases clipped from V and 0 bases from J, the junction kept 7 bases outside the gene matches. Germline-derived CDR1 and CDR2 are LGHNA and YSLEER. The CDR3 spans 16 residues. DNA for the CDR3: TGCGCCAGCAGCCAAAAAGGGCTAGCGGTCTCCTACGAGCAGTACGTC. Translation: CASSQKGLAVSYEQYV.

CDR3 region: CASSQDGANYGYTF. The CDR3 DNA reads TGTGCCAGCAGCCAGGACGGAGCTAACTATGGCTACACCTTC. The gene calls are TRBV7-2 and TRBJ1-2; D is uncertain. This CDR3 region has 14 residues. Trimming left V 5 bases short and J 0 bases short, with 10 bases between. Germline V gives CDR1 SGHTA, CDR2 FQGNSA. The variable domain in full, completed from reference TRBV7-2 and TRBJ1-2, reads GAGVSQSPSNKVTEKGKDVELRCDPISGHTALYWYRQSLGQGLEFLIYFQGNSAPDKSGLPSDRFSAERTGGSVSTLTIQRTQQEDSAVYLCASSQDGANYGYTFGSGTRLTVV.

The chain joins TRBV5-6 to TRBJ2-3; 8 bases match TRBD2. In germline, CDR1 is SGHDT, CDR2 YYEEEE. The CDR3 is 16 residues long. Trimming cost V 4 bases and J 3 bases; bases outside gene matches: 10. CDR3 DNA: TGTGCCAGCAGCCGGAGGTTAAGCGGGAGAACAGATACGCAGTATTTT. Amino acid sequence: CASSRRLSGRTDTQYF. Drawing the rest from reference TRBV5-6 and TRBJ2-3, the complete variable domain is DAGVTQSPTHLIKTRGQQVTLRCSPKSGHDTVSWYQQALGQGPQFIFQYYEEEERQRGNFPDRFSGHQFPNYSSELNVNALLLGDSALYLCASSRRLSGRTDTQYFGPGTRLTVL.

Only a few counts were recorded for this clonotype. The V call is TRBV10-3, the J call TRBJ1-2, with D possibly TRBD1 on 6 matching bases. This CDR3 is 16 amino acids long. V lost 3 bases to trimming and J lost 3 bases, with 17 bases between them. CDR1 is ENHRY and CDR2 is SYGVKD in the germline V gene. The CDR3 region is CAISDPGQMLHYGYTF. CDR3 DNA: TGTGCCATCAGTGATCCCGGACAGATGCTACACTATGGCTACACCTTC.

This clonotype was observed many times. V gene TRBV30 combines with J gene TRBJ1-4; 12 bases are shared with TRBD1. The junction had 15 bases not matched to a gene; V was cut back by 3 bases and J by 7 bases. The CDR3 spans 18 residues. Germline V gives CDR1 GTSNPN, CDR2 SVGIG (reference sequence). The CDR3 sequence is CAWRNPPGTGGVGEKLFF. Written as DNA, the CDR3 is TGTGCCTGGAGAAACCCCCCGGGGACAGGGGGCGTGGGTGAAAAACTGTTTTTT.

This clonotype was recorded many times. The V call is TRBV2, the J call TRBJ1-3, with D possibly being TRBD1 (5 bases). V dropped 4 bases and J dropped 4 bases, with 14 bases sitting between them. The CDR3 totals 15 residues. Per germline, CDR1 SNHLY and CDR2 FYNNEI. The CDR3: CASSVFGGSGNTIYF. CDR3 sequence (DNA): TGTGCCAGCAGTGTCTTTGGGGGTTCCGGAAACACCATATATTTT.

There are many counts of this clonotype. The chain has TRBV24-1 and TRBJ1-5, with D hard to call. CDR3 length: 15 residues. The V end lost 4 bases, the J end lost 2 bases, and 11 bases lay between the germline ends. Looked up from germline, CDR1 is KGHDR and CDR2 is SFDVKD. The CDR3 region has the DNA TGTGCCACCAGTGACCCTTCCCGCGGCAATCAGCCCCAGCATTTT. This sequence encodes CATSDPSRGNQPQHF.

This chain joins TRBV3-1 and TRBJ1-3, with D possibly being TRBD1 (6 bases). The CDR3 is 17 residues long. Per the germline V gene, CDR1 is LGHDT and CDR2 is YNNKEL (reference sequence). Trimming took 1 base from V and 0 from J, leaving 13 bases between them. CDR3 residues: CASSQGGTYYSGNTIYF. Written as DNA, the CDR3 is TGTGCCAGCAGCCAAGGAGGGACATACTACTCTGGAAACACCATATATTTT. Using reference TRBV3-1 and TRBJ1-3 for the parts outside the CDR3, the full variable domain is DTAVSQTPKYLVTQMGNDKSIKCEQNLGHDTMYWYKQDSKKFLKIMFSYNNKELIINETVPNRFSPKSPDKAHLNLHINSLELGDSAVYFCASSQGGTYYSGNTIYFGEGSWLTVV.

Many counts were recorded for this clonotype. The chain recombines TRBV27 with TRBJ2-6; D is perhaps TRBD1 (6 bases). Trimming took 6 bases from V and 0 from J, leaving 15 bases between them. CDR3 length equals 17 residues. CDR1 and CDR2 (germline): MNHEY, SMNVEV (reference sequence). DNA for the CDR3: TGTGCCAGCAGCCCCCAGGGGATAGGCTCTGGGGCCAACGTCCTGACTTTC. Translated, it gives CASSPQGIGSGANVLTF.

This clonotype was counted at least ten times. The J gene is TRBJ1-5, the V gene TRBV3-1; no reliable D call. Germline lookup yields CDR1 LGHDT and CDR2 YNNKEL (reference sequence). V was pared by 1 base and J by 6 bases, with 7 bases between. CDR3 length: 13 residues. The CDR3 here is CASSQVAAQPQHF. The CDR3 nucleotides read TGTGCCAGCAGCCAAGTAGCGGCTCAGCCCCAGCATTTT.

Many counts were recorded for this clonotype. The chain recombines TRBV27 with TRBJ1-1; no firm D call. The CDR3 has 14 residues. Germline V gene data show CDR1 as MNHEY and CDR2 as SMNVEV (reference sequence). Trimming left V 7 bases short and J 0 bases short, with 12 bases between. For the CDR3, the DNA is TGTGCCAGCACCAATGCTGGGATGAACACTGAAGCTTTCTTT. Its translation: CASTNAGMNTEAFF.

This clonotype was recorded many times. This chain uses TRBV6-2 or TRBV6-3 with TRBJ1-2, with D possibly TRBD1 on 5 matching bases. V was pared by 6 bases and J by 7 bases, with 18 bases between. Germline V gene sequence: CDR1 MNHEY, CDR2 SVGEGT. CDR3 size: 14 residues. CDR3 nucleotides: TGTGCCAGCAGGTATCCGGGGACTCTCTCTGGCTACACCTTC. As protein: CASRYPGTLSGYTF.

In nucleotides, the CDR3 is TGTGCCAGCAGTCCCGGCGAGGTGAACACTGAAGCTTTCTTT. As protein: CASSPGEVNTEAFF. The chain uses TRBV27 and TRBJ1-1; D is unresolved. V lost 5 bases, J lost 0 bases, and 10 bases lay in between. Germline CDR1 reads MNHEY; CDR2 reads SMNVEV (reference sequence). This CDR3 is built from 14 residues.

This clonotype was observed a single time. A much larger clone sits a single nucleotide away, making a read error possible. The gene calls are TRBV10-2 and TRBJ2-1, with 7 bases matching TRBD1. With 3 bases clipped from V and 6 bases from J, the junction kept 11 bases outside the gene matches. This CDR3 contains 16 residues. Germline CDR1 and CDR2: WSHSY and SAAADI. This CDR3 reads CASSDPDRVPCNEQFF. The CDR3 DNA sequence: TGCGCCAGCAGTGACCCCGACAGGGTCCCTTGCAATGAGCAGTTCTTC.

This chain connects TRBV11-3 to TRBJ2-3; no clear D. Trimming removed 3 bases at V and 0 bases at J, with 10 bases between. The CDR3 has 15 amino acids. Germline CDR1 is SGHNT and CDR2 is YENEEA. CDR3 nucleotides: TGTGCCAGCAGCTTGGGCCCTTATAGCACAGATACGCAGTATTTT. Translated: CASSLGPYSTDTQYF.

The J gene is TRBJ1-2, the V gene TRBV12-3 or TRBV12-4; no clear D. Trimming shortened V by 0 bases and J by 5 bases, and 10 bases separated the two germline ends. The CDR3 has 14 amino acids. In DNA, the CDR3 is TGTGCCAGCAGTTTAGCGGGAAGGACTTATGGCTACACCTTC. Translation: CASSLAGRTYGYTF.